Below, one T cell receptor (beta chain) is given with its context. This record belongs to a study of blood T cell repertoires in COVID-19. For the study at large: Specimens from acute and convalescent COVID-19 originated in the United States, Italy and Spain. In each case, the material was cDNA or gDNA derived from T cells, B-cell-depleted T cells, or PBMCs.

Original analysis: Amplification of reference gene primers provided the estimated nucleated cell counts. Some clones are missing from TCRdb's copy, which holds only in-frame ones; the method was immunoSEQ multiplex PCR. That table supplies the V and J calls and clone size; D and trimming were determined from the DNA. Of under 250,000 clones detected, 75% to 85% appear once; the ten largest clones hold under 2.5%. Germline V gives CDR1 SGHTA, CDR2 FQGNSA. Trimming removed 4 bases at V and 6 bases at J, with 10 bases between. The CDR3 totals 13 residues. Patients in Seattle were enrolled during active infection, then followed longitudinally.

J is TRBJ1-5 and V is TRBV7-2, with unresolved D. The sequencing input was peripheral blood. The TCR originated in a woman aged 70-85 years with COVID-19, enrolled during active disease. CDR3 in DNA: TGTGCCAGCAGCTGGACGGGGAGTCAGCCCCAGCATTTT. Its translation is CASSWTGSQPQHF.